The T cell receptor (beta chain) described here comes from a study of response to subunit inactivated influenza vaccine. TCRdb independently ran MiXCR on the RT-PCR reads; one entry per CDR3 protein. Altogether about 700,000 distinct CDR3 sequences are present, roughly 13% being singletons, with the ten largest covering around 6.5%. There are many counts of this clonotype. There are 13 residues in the CDR3. Germline-derived CDR1 and CDR2 are ENHRY and SYGVKD. The V gene lost 11 bases and the J gene lost 0 bases, with 14 bases spanning the gap. The TCR sequence derives from a man between 50 and 59 years old who received an inactivated influenza vaccine. The sequencing used PBMCs from blood, collected around two weeks before vaccination. V is TRBV10-3 and J is TRBJ2-7, with D perhaps matching TRBD2 (5 bases). DNA of the CDR3: TGTGCCGTAGGGCGACGGGACTCCTACGAGCAGTACTTC. Translation: CAVGRRDSYEQYF.